This T cell receptor beta chain was observed in a study of cytomegalovirus exposure and HLA in healthy donors. On the study more broadly: Of fewer than 450 genotyped donors, around 76% clustered with self-reported Caucasian donors.

Study-level results: Presence/absence comparisons presumed near-even sequencing depth among donors.

A note on this clone: The antigen remains undetermined.

This CDR3 has 16 residues. V was pared by 0 bases and J by 6 bases, with 8 bases of the junction left unmatched. Germline CDR1 LNHDA, CDR2 SQIVND (reference sequence). With 60 Vbeta and 13 Jbeta primers, the PCR was carried out. Original handling: In a later analysis, the count reached 80 million or so unique TCR beta chains, with 9 million to 11 million shared. The data were produced by immunoSEQ multiplex PCR, yet TCRdb's version contains in-frame clones alone and is incomplete. The V and J calls and clone size come from that table; D and trimming were worked out from the DNA. The data contain under 150,000 clones, around three quarters of them seen just once; the ten biggest clones take up under 2.5%.

The rearrangement joins TRBV19 to TRBJ2-1; 7 positions agree with TRBD2. The material sequenced was PBMCs. The TCR originated in a young man in good health and CMV-seronegative. The CDR3 sequence: CASSIDLGGMGNEQFF. The CDR3 DNA reads TGTGCCAGTAGTATAGATCTGGGGGGGATGGGCAATGAGCAGTTCTTC.